This T cell receptor beta chain was recorded in a study of shared clonotypes between healthy human individuals. This clone was found once. Data came from immunoSEQ multiplex PCR; TCRdb stores just in-frame clones and leaves some out. This sample carries about 2.1 million clones, about 93% of them seen once, and the ten largest clones take approximately 1.7%. In the naive CD8 group, cells lacked CD45RO and were positively selected for CCR7, so terminally differentiated effector memory CD45RA+ cells were left out. The trim removed 5 bases at V and 6 bases at J, leaving 3 bases unmatched. The CDR3 consists of 13 residues. Germline CDR1 LNHDA, CDR2 SQIVND (reference sequence).

Sequencing was performed on naive CD8+ T cells from PBMCs. This chain connects TRBV19 to TRBJ1-1; 10 bases agree with TRBD1. The receptor comes from a man aged 18 to 29 in good health. Some clones in this sample may be carry-over from other donors' samples. The CDR3 DNA reads TGTGCCAGTAGTGCCGGGACAGGGGCTGAAGCTTTCTTT. Encoded protein: CASSAGTGAEAFF.